This is a list of T cell receptor beta chains from one sample in a study of Ad26.COV2.S vaccination and SARS-CoV-2 variants. Sequenced by immunoSEQ multiplex PCR; TCRdb stores in-frame clones only, minus some. The table shows about 410,000 clones, with around 92% occurring only once. The sequencing here drew on peripheral blood, taken in a trial of Ad26.COV2.S vaccine versus placebo. All receptors derive from a person between 18 and 65 years old who received the Ad26.COV2.S COVID-19 vaccine or a placebo. Each CDR3 is given with its conserved first and last residue. The order of the fields is J gene, V gene, D gene, clone size, CDR3 protein, CDR3 DNA. The D gene is left open where the match is weak. The size of a clone is reported for some rows only, either as once, few or many, or as a class for expanded clones.

>TRBJ1-4|TRBV28|.|.
CASSAPPRTTNEKLFF
TGTGCCAGCAGTGCCCCCCCTAGAACAACTAATGAAAAACTGTTTTTT
>TRBJ2-2|TRBV5-1|.|.
CASSFAGELFF
TGCGCCAGCAGCTTTGCCGGGGAGCTGTTTTTT
>TRBJ1-1|TRBV28|.|.
CAWGASTEAFF
TGTGCCTGGGGGGCCTCCACTGAAGCTTTCTTT
>TRBJ2-5|TRBV5-8|TRBD1|once
CASSSGQGESETQYF
TGTGCCAGCAGCTCTGGACAGGGGGAGTCGGAGACCCAGTACTTC
>TRBJ1-3|TRBV2|.|.
CASRGHQVSGNTIYF
TGTGCCAGCAGAGGTCATCAGGTCTCTGGAAACACCATATATTTT
>TRBJ2-3|TRBV3-1/TRBV3-2|TRBD2|once
CASSQGRLAETDTQYF
TGTGCCAGCAGCCAAGGTCGACTAGCGGAAACAGATACGCAGTATTTT
>TRBJ2-7|TRBV5-4|.|few
CASSLSGGHSYEQYF
TGTGCCAGCAGCTTGTCCGGGGGGCACTCCTACGAGCAGTACTTC
>TRBJ2-7|TRBV10-1|.|once
CASSGGGSYEQYF
TGCGCCAGCAGTGGAGGTGGTTCCTACGAGCAGTACTTC
>TRBJ2-6|TRBV27|.|.
CASSLVVDISPSGANVLTF
TGTGCCAGCAGTTTAGTAGTCGACATATCACCTTCTGGGGCCAACGTCCTGACTTTC
>TRBJ1-5|TRBV25-1|.|few
CASSDGTLAQPQHF
TGTGCCAGCAGTGATGGCACCCTGGCACAGCCCCAGCATTTT
>TRBJ1-1|TRBV9|TRBD1|.
CASSGTTYRGPDTEAFF
TGTGCCAGCAGCGGTACCACGTACAGGGGGCCGGACACTGAAGCTTTCTTT
>TRBJ1-3|TRBV7-2|TRBD1|once
CASSLQGARGNTIYF
TGTGCCAGCAGCTTGCAGGGGGCGCGGGGAAACACCATATATTTT
>TRBJ1-1|TRBV4-3|.|.
CASSQDAGLTEAFF
TGCGCCAGCAGCCAAGACGCAGGGTTGACTGAAGCTTTCTTT
>TRBJ1-2|TRBV6-5|.|.
CASSSGADLYGYTF
TGTGCCAGCAGTAGTGGTGCAGACCTCTATGGCTACACCTTC
>TRBJ2-7|TRBV6-2/TRBV6-3|.|few
CASSYSRDSYEQYF
TGTGCCAGCAGTTACTCCAGGGATTCCTACGAGCAGTACTTC
>TRBJ1-3|TRBV6-1|.|.
CASKGTVIPGNTIYF
TGTGCCAGCAAAGGGACTGTGATTCCTGGAAACACCATATATTTT
>TRBJ2-7|TRBV27|TRBD1|once
CASSTPGTGNYEQYF
TGTGCCAGCAGTACCCCCGGGACAGGGAACTACGAGCAGTACTTC
>TRBJ2-2|TRBV2|.|.
CASGAGELFF
TGTGCCAGCGGGGCTGGGGAGCTGTTTTTT
>TRBJ2-7|TRBV6-2/TRBV6-3|.|.
CASSYLGVYEQYF
TGTGCCAGCAGTTACCTGGGGGTCTACGAGCAGTACTTC
>TRBJ2-7|TRBV27|.|.
CASSSSGTGTYEQYF
TGTGCCAGCAGTTCCTCAGGGACGGGTACCTACGAGCAGTACTTC
>TRBJ1-1|TRBV20-1|.|.
CSAVNTEAFF
TGCAGTGCTGTGAACACTGAAGCTTTCTTT
>TRBJ2-3|TRBV10-1|.|.
CASRRGYGEDTQYF
TGCGCCAGCAGGCGAGGGTACGGGGAGGATACGCAGTATTTT
>TRBJ2-7|TRBV7-9|TRBD2|.
CASASGAYEQYF
TGTGCCAGCGCTAGCGGAGCCTACGAGCAGTACTTC
>TRBJ2-7|TRBV5-5|TRBD2|.
CASTLRGGTVGFYEQYF
TGTGCCAGCACCCTCCGGGGGGGTACTGTTGGGTTCTACGAGCAGTACTTC
>TRBJ2-3|TRBV15|TRBD1|.
CATSRKAYRGLDTQYF
TGTGCCACCAGCCGTAAGGCCTACAGGGGGCTTGATACGCAGTATTTT
>TRBJ1-1|TRBV6-5|.|.
CASRRLTGIDTEAFF
TGTGCCAGCAGAAGACTGACAGGTATAGACACTGAAGCTTTCTTT
>TRBJ1-2|TRBV19|TRBD1|.
CASTSGTGHGYTF
TGTGCCAGTACATCCGGGACAGGGCATGGCTACACCTTC
>TRBJ2-7|TRBV5-5|.|.
CASSFLEAYEQYF
TGTGCCAGCAGCTTCCTAGAGGCCTACGAGCAGTACTTC
>TRBJ2-7|TRBV2|TRBD2|.
CASVGGGYEQYF
TGTGCCAGCGTTGGGGGGGGCTACGAGCAGTACTTC
>TRBJ1-5|TRBV6-5|TRBD1|once
CASRRTGGDQPQHF
TGTGCCAGCAGACGAACAGGGGGCGATCAGCCCCAGCATTTT
>TRBJ1-4|TRBV24-1|TRBD1|.
CATILSGQVATNEKLFF
TGTGCCACCATTTTATCGGGACAGGTCGCAACTAATGAAAAACTGTTTTTT
>TRBJ2-5|TRBV30|TRBD1|.
CAWALGQGFGETQYF
TGTGCCTGGGCGCTGGGACAGGGTTTTGGAGAGACCCAGTACTTC
>TRBJ2-7|TRBV4-3|TRBD2|.
CASSQDNQRGVPYEQYF
TGCGCCAGCAGCCAAGATAATCAGCGGGGGGTCCCCTACGAGCAGTACTTC
>TRBJ2-2|TRBV2|.|.
CASSVMRSLVGGELFF
TGTGCCAGCAGCGTTATGCGCAGCCTTGTAGGCGGGGAGCTGTTTTTT
>TRBJ2-7|TRBV28|.|.
CASSHQPQAYEQYF
TGTGCCAGCAGTCATCAACCACAGGCCTACGAGCAGTACTTC
>TRBJ1-2|TRBV19|.|once
CASSVSRDPFYGYTF
TGTGCCAGTAGTGTCTCGCGGGACCCCTTCTATGGCTACACCTTC
>TRBJ1-2|TRBV9|.|once
CASSVNTGTPFYF
TGTGCCAGCAGCGTTAATACCGGGACCCCGTTCTACTTC